The rows below give T cell receptor beta chains drawn from one sample of a study of T cells in tuberculosis. Sequencing used immunoSEQ multiplex PCR; TCRdb keeps in-frame clones, though not all of them. In the table there are around 29,000 clones, 85% to 95% of which are singletons. The sample taken for sequencing was PBMCs. The origin of the receptors is a donor between 10 and 35 years old with latent tuberculosis or without tuberculosis infection. Both conserved end residues are part of each CDR3. The D gene is left open where the match is weak. Some rows mark clone size as missing; the rest say once, few, many or name a class of expanded clone.

TRBJ1-1 - 13 - TRBV11-2 TGTGCCAGCAGCACTAGACGGAACACTGAAGCTTTCTTT CASSTRRNTEAFF
TRBJ2-4 - 13 - TRBV28 TGTGCCAGCAGTTCGACAGGCGAAAACATTCAGTACTTC CASSSTGENIQYF
TRBJ2-7 TRBD1 13 - TRBV19 TGTGCCAGTAGTGCGACAGGGAGCTACGAGCAGTACTTC CASSATGSYEQYF
TRBJ1-1 - 14 - TRBV27 TGTGCCAGCAGCATCCGGGACATTAGGACTGAAGCTTTCTTT CASSIRDIRTEAFF
TRBJ2-3 - 15 - TRBV4-1 TGCGCCAGCCGCCGCCAGGGCGGTGGCACAGATACGCAGTATTTT CASRRQGGGTDTQYF
TRBJ2-1 TRBD1 15 - TRBV29-1 TGCAGCGTTCCGACAGGGGCGAGCTCCTACAATGAGCAGTTCTTC CSVPTGASSYNEQFF
TRBJ1-4 - 15 - TRBV18 TGTGCCAGCTCACCGGTTGGGCGTGATGTCGAAAAACTGTTTTTT CASSPVGRDVEKLFF
TRBJ1-2 - 16 - TRBV7-9 TGTGCCAGCAGCCCCACCGGGGAGGGGTCTAACTATGGCTACACCTTC CASSPTGEGSNYGYTF
TRBJ2-1 TRBD2 17 once TRBV5-4 TGTGCCAGCAGCAGAGGGGTTTCTAGCGGGTACCCCAATGAGCAGTTCTTC CASSRGVSSGYPNEQFF
TRBJ2-7 TRBD2 13 - TRBV7-2 TGTGCCAGCAGCCAAGGACTAGCGTACGAGCAGTACTTC CASSQGLAYEQYF
TRBJ1-1 - 14 - TRBV19 TGTGCCAGTAGTATAGATGGGGAGGACACTGAAGCTTTCTTT CASSIDGEDTEAFF